This T cell receptor beta chain was captured by sequencing in a study of T cell repertoires in cytomegalovirus infection. Study results and limitations: HLA-C-restricted CMV-specific TCR beta clonotypes prevailed in the ex vivo response.

Between the trimmed V and J ends, which lost 3 bases and 8 bases, there was a span of 11 bases. Germline CDR1 reads SQVTM; CDR2 reads ANQGSEA. There are 12 residues in the CDR3. In the case of this clonotype: The antigen is not known.

TCRdb analysed the reads with MiXCR anew, one entry per CDR3 protein. Of roughly 600,000 distinct CDR3 sequences in the sample, approximately 24% were seen once. This TCR was sampled from a human donor in good health (CMV status not recorded). Some clones in this sample may be carry-over from other donors' samples. Sequenced sample: CD8+ T cells from PBMCs. The chain recombines TRBV29-1 with TRBJ2-1; no clear D gene. The CDR3 is CSVDTGYDEQFF. The CDR3 nucleotides read TGCAGCGTTGACACGGGCTATGATGAGCAGTTCTTC.